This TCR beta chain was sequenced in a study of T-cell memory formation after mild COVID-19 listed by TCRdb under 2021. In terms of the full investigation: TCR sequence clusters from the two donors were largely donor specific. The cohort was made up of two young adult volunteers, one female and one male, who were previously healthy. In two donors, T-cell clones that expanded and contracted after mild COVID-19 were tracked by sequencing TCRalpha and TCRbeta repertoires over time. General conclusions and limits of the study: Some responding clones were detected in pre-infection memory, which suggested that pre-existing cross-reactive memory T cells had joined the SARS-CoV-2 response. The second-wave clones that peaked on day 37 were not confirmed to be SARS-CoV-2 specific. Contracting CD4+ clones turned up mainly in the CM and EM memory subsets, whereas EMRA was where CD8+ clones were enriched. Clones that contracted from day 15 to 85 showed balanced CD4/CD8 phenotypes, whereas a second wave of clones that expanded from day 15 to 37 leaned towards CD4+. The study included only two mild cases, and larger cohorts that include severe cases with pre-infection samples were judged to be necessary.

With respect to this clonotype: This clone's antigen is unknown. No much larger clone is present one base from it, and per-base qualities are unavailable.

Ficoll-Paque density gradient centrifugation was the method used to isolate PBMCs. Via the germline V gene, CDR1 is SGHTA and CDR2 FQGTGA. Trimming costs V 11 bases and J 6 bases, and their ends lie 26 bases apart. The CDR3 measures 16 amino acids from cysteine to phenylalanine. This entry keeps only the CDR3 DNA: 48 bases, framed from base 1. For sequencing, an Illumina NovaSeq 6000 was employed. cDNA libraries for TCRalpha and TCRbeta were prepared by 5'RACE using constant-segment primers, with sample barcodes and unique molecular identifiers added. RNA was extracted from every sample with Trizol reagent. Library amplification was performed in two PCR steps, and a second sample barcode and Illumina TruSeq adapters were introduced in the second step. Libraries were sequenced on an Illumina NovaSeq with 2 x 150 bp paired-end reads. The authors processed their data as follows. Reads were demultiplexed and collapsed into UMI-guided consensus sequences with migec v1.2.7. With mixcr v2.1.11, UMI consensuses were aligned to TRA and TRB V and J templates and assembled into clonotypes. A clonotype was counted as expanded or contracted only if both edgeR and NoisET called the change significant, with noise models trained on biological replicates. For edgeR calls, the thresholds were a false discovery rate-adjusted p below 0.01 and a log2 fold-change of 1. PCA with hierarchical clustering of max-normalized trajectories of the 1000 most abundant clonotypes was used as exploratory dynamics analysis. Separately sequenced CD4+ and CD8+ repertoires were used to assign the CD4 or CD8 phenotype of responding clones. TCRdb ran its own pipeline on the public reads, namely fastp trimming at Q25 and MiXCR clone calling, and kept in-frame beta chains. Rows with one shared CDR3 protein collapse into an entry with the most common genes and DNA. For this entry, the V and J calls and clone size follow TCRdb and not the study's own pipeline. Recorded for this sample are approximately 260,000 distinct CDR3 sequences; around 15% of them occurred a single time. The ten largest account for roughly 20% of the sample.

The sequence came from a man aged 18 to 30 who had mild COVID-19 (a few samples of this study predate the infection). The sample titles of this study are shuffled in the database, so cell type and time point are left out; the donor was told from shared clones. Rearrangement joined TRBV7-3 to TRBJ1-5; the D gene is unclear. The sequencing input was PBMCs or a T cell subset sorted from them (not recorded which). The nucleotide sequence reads TGTGCCGGCGAGGTACGGACCGTGACGTCTTGTCAGCCCCAGCATTTT. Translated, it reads CAGEVRTVTSCQPQHF.